These 19 T cell receptor beta chains share one sample of origin, sequenced in a study of shared clonotypes between healthy human individuals. The method was immunoSEQ multiplex PCR; TCRdb's version includes in-frame clones alone and lacks a portion of them. The sample carries 1.5 million to 2.5 million clones, roughly 94% recorded once. Naive CD8 cells, CD45RO-negative and positively selected for CCR7, excluded terminally differentiated effector memory CD45RA+ cells. The specimen was naive CD8+ T cells sorted from blood. The receptors were sampled from a man aged 18 to 29 in good health.

This clone was seen just once. V and J are TRBV28 and TRBJ1-1, with a possible D match to TRBD1 (6 bases). Between the trimmed V and J ends, which lost 5 bases and 1 base, there was a span of 14 bases. The CDR3 totals 15 residues. Germline CDR1 and CDR2: MDHEN and SYDVKM. CDR3 bases: TGTGCCAGCAGTGCGCCATGGACAGAGAACACTGAAGCTTTCTTT. It specifies CASSAPWTENTEAFF.

This clone was seen just once. The chain's CDR3 is CARSLECWGLARYNEQFF. The CDR3 nucleotides read TGTGCCAGAAGCTTGGAGTGTTGGGGATTAGCAAGGTACAATGAGCAGTTCTTC. The chain combines TRBV5-3 with TRBJ2-1; D is unresolved. TRBV5-3 belongs to the ORF category, with a function that is uncertain. Trimming removed 0 bases at V and 4 bases at J, with 20 bases between. The CDR3 has 18 amino acids.

The chain joins TRBV13 to TRBJ2-7; TRBD2 agrees at 7 bases. Unmatched junction bases numbered 3, after V lost 1 base and J lost 3 bases. Germline V gene data show CDR1 as PRHDT and CDR2 as FYEKMQ (reference sequence). The length of the CDR3 is 14 residues. The CDR3 DNA follows: TGTGCCAGCAGCTTAGAAGCGGGGAACTACGAGCAGTACTTC. Translating it yields CASSLEAGNYEQYF.

The chain is built from TRBV5-5 and TRBJ2-5; D unclear. Trimming left V 0 bases short and J 2 bases short, with 8 bases between. Germline V gene sequence: CDR1 SGHKS, CDR2 YYEKEE (reference sequence). The CDR3 is made up of 14 amino acids. The CDR3 protein is CASSLGATQETQYF. Written as DNA, the CDR3 is TGTGCCAGCAGCTTGGGGGCCACACAAGAGACCCAGTACTTC.

For this clone: This specimen includes other DNA sequences encoding the same CDR3. CDR3 sequence reads: CASSPGTGTYEQYF. The CDR3 region has the DNA TGTGCCAGCAGCCCGGGGACGGGGACCTACGAGCAGTACTTC. This chain links TRBV7-8 with TRBJ2-7; D is tentatively TRBD1 or TRBD2 (5 bases each). Trimming removed 5 bases at V and 2 bases at J, with 13 bases between. Germline V gene lookup returns CDR1 SGHVS and CDR2 FQNEAQ. There are 14 residues in the CDR3.

The chain couples TRBV11-2 to TRBJ1-1; possibly TRBD1 for D (5 bases). The germline V gene encodes CDR1 SGHAT and CDR2 FQNNGV. The CDR3 contains 13 residues. The germline V and J ends were trimmed by 2 bases and 13 bases, with 17 bases remaining between them. In DNA form, the CDR3 reads TGTGCCAGCAGCTTATATGGGTCCTCCAGGGTTTTCTTT. This translates into CASSLYGSSRVFF.

This rearrangement joins TRBV2 to TRBJ2-7; TRBD1 matches 8 bases. V was pared by 10 bases and J by 2 bases, with 10 bases of the junction left unmatched. CDR1 and CDR2 from the germline V gene are SNHLY and FYNNEI. The CDR3 has 14 amino acids. As DNA, the CDR3 is TGTGCCATTGCGGACAGGGAAAGTACCTACGAGCAGTACTTC. It yields the protein CAIADRESTYEQYF.

This clone was found a few times. The V gene is TRBV29-1, the J gene TRBJ1-2, with 12 bases fitting TRBD1. The CDR3 sequence is 15 residues long. Germline lookup yields CDR1 SQVTM and CDR2 ANQGSEA. V was pared by 0 bases and J by 4 bases, with 3 bases of the junction left unmatched. CDR3 nucleotides: TGCAGCGTTGAAGATGGGACAGGGGGCACCTATGGCTACACCTTC. It specifies CSVEDGTGGTYGYTF.

The V call is TRBV5-8, the J call TRBJ2-5; TRBD2 matches 9 bases. This CDR3 contains 17 residues. Looked up from germline, CDR1 is SGHTS and CDR2 is YDEGEE. The J segment lost 0 bases and the V segment lost 4 bases, leaving 10 bases of the junction unmatched. CDR3 protein: CASSASSGTFYQETQYF. The DNA for the CDR3 is TGTGCCAGCAGCGCATCTAGCGGGACCTTCTACCAAGAGACCCAGTACTTC.

The CDR3 coding sequence is TGTGCCAGCAGCGTAGGCCTAGCCTACAATGAGCAGTTCTTC. Translated, it gives CASSVGLAYNEQFF. The chain carries TRBV9 and TRBJ2-1; unclear D gene. The ends were cut back, 0 bases at V and 2 bases at J, with 6 bases in the middle. Germline loops: CDR1 SGDLS, CDR2 YYNGEE. This CDR3 has 14 residues.

V and J are TRBV19 and TRBJ1-6; 7 positions match TRBD1. The CDR3 has 12 amino acids. Germline loops: CDR1 LNHDA, CDR2 SQIVND (reference sequence). V lost 10 bases, J lost 10 bases, and 7 bases stayed unmatched. The DNA of the CDR3 is TGTGCCACCAGGACAGGAGGGTCACCCCTCCACTTT. Translated, it gives CATRTGGSPLHF. The full variable domain, its missing parts supplied by reference TRBV19 and TRBJ1-6, is DGGITQSPKYLFRKEGQNVTLSCEQNLNHDAMYWYRQDPGQGLRLIYYSQIVNDFQKGDIAEGYSVSREKKESFPLTVTSAQKNPTAFYLCATRTGGSPLHFGNGTRLTVT.

This clone turned up a few times. This chain joins TRBV19 and TRBJ1-2; unclear D gene. Germline CDR1 reads LNHDA; CDR2 reads SQIVND (reference sequence). CDR3 length: 12 residues. The ends were cut back, 3 bases at V and 6 bases at J, with 8 bases in the middle. The CDR3 nucleotides read TGTGCCAGTAGTATCCGTGAAGATGGCTACACCTTC. Its protein product is CASSIREDGYTF.

V and J are TRBV28 and TRBJ2-5; TRBD1 matches at 9 bases. Germline V lookup: CDR1 MDHEN, CDR2 SYDVKM. The V segment lost 5 bases and the J segment 2 bases; nucleotides outside the gene matches: 12. CDR3 size: 17 residues. The DNA for the CDR3 is TGTGCCAGCAGTACACCGGGACAGGGCGTGGAACAAGAGACCCAGTACTTC. It specifies CASSTPGQGVEQETQYF.

A word on this clone: Other DNA sequences in the same sample also yield this CDR3. V gene TRBV2 combines with J gene TRBJ2-7, with 7 bases fitting TRBD2. After removal of 6 bases from V and 4 bases from J, the junction contained 6 bases not matched to a gene. CDR1 and CDR2 from the germline V gene are SNHLY and FYNNEI. CDR3 size: 13 residues. CDR3: CASSAGLGYEQYF. The CDR3 DNA sequence: TGTGCCAGCAGCGCCGGACTAGGTTACGAGCAGTACTTC. The variable domain in full, completed from reference TRBV2 and TRBJ2-7, reads EPEVTQTPSHQVTQMGQEVILRCVPISNHLYFYWYRQILGQKVEFLVSFYNNEISEKSEIFDDQFSVERPDGSNFTLKIRSTKLEDSAMYFCASSAGLGYEQYFGPGTRLTVT.

This clone has just one count. This CDR3 is CASRRRGGLNMETQYF. CDR3 coding DNA: TGTGCCAGTAGACGGAGGGGGGGCCTGAATATGGAGACCCAGTACTTC. The genes are TRBV19 and TRBJ2-5, with a weak D call TRBD2 (7 bases). Trimming removed 6 bases at V and 5 bases at J, with 22 bases between. Germline V gene lookup returns CDR1 LNHDA and CDR2 SQIVND (reference sequence). The CDR3 is made up of 16 amino acids.

This chain uses TRBV11-1 with TRBJ2-2; 9 positions agree with TRBD2. The CDR3 length is 17 residues. CDR1 SGHAT and CDR2 FQDESV come from the germline V gene (reference sequence). With 1 base clipped from V and 2 bases from J, the junction kept 5 bases outside the gene matches. CDR3 sequence reads: CASSLDQRGENTGELFF. Written as DNA, the CDR3 is TGTGCCAGCAGCTTAGATCAGCGGGGGGAAAACACCGGGGAGCTGTTTTTT.

This chain links TRBV9 with TRBJ1-4; D unclear. Germline loops: CDR1 SGDLS, CDR2 YYNGEE. The CDR3 sequence is 15 residues long. V gave up 0 bases and J gave up 7 bases, with 13 bases separating them. Written as DNA, the CDR3 is TGTGCCAGCAGCGTAGGGGTGGCGCAGGTTGAAAAACTGTTTTTT. It translates to CASSVGVAQVEKLFF.

This chain connects TRBV2 to TRBJ2-7, with D possibly being TRBD1 (6 bases). Deletions cut 5 bases from V and 3 bases from J, with 11 bases between. The germline V gene encodes CDR1 SNHLY and CDR2 FYNNEI. The CDR3 spans 13 residues. CDR3 region: CASSLGQSYEQYF. The CDR3 nucleotides are TGTGCCAGCAGTCTAGGACAGAGCTACGAGCAGTACTTC.

This chain uses TRBV9 with TRBJ1-1; D is uncertain. The CDR3 covers 14 residues. V shed 1 base and J shed 3 bases, with 10 bases lying between them. The germline CDR1 and CDR2 sequences are SGDLS and YYNGEE. The CDR3 here is CASSVRDTYTEAFF. In nucleotides, the CDR3 is TGTGCCAGCAGCGTAAGGGATACTTACACTGAAGCTTTCTTT.